These 9 T cell receptor beta chains were all obtained from the same sample, sequenced in a study of T cell responses to AZD1222 COVID-19 vaccine. Data came from immunoSEQ multiplex PCR; TCRdb stores just in-frame clones and leaves some out. The data show about 110,000 clones, around 90% seen once. This sample comprised peripheral blood, obtained 28 days after the second AZD1222 dose. These receptors originate from an adult who received the AZD1222 COVID-19 vaccine.

V gene TRBV28 combines with J gene TRBJ1-1; D ambiguous. Between the trimmed V and J ends, which lost 2 bases and 0 bases, there was a span of 22 bases. The CDR3 extends over 19 amino acids. Per the germline V gene, CDR1 is MDHEN and CDR2 is SYDVKM. The CDR3 DNA follows: TGTGCCAGCAGTTTACCCGGCGGAGGGTCTGAGGGTTTGAACACTGAAGCTTTCTTT. The encoded protein is CASSLPGGGSEGLNTEAFF.

The V and J genes are TRBV24-1 and TRBJ2-3; 7 bases map to TRBD1. From germline, CDR1 is KGHDR and CDR2 SFDVKD. The CDR3 has 15 amino acids. The ends lost 3 bases at V and 4 bases at J; junction bases unmatched: 6. CDR3 nucleotides: TGTGCCACCAGTGATCCCGAGGGGGCCGCAGATACGCAGTATTTT. This codes for CATSDPEGAADTQYF.

The chain recombines TRBV7-9 with TRBJ1-4; D is unresolved. CDR1 SEHNR and CDR2 FQNEAQ come from the germline V gene (reference sequence). Trimming left V 5 bases short and J 1 base short, with 11 bases between. This CDR3 is built from 15 residues. The chain's CDR3 is CASSLTLGTNEKLFF. The CDR3 DNA is TGTGCCAGCAGCCTCACTCTGGGAACTAATGAAAAACTGTTTTTT.

This clone appeared once. The chain is built from TRBV10-3 and TRBJ2-6; D is unclear. There are 16 residues in the CDR3. V lost 8 bases and J 0 bases, leaving 14 bases between the germline ends. The germline V gene encodes CDR1 ENHRY and CDR2 SYGVKD. DNA for the CDR3: TGTGCCATCGGAATGGGCGCCAACTCTGGGGCCAACGTCCTGACTTTC. Translation gives CAIGMGANSGANVLTF.

The gene calls are TRBV6-5 and TRBJ2-1; 8 bases line up with TRBD2. The CDR3 extends over 14 amino acids. CDR1 is MNHEY and CDR2 is SVGAGI in the germline V gene. V gave up 6 bases and J gave up 9 bases; unmatched junction bases: 10. The DNA of the CDR3 is TGTGCCAGCAGCTCGATGGCGGGAGGTGGTGAGCAGTTCTTC. Its translation is CASSSMAGGGEQFF.

The chain couples TRBV5-1 to TRBJ2-1; D gene ambiguous. From germline, CDR1 is SGHRS and CDR2 YFSETQ. The CDR3 is 13 amino acids. The V and J ends lost 4 bases and 6 bases respectively, with 11 bases between them. DNA for the CDR3: TGCGCCAGCAGCATCCCCGGTCGCAATGAGCAGTTCTTC. Its protein product is CASSIPGRNEQFF.

The chain recombines TRBV11-3 with TRBJ1-2, with TRBD1 identical over 8 bases. The CDR3 sequence is 16 residues long. Germline CDR1 SGHNT, CDR2 YENEEA. The V segment lost 5 bases and the J segment 1 base; nucleotides outside the gene matches: 9. The CDR3 bases are TGTGCCAGCAGCATCGGAGGGACAGGATATAACTATGGCTACACCTTC. It specifies CASSIGGTGYNYGYTF.

The chain recombines TRBV5-1 with TRBJ1-2; 12 bases agree with TRBD1. Germline assignment: CDR1 SGHRS and CDR2 YFSETQ. The CDR3 runs to 16 residues. Trimming cost V 3 bases and J 5 bases; bases outside gene matches: 8. CDR3 in amino acids: CASSWGQGASFYGYTF. The CDR3 nucleotides are TGCGCCAGCAGCTGGGGACAGGGGGCGAGCTTTTATGGCTACACCTTC.

This clone showed up just once. This chain uses TRBV21-1 with TRBJ1-1. TRBV21-1 is a known pseudogene. This CDR3 has 15 residues. For the CDR3, the DNA is TGTGCCAGCAGCAAAGGTGGAAGGGTCGGCACTGAAGCTTTCTTT. Encoded protein: CASSKGGRVGTEAFF.